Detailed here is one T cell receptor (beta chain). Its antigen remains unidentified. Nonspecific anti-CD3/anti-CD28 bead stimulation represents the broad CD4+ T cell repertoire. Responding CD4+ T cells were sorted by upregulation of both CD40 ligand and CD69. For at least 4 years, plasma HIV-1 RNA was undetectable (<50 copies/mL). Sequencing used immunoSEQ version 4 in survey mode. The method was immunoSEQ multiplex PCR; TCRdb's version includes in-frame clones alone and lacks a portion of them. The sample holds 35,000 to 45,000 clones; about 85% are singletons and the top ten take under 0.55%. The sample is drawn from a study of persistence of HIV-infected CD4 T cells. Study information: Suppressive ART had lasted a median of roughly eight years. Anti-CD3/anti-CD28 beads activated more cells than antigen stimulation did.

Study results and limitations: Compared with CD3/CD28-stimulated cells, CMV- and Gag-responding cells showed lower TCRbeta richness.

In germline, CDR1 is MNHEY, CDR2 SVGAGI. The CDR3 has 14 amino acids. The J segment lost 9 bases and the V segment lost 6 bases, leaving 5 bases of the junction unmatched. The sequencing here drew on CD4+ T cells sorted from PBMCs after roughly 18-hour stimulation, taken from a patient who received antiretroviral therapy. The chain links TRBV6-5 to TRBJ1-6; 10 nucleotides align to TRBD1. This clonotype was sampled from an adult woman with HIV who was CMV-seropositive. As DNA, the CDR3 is TGTGCCAGCAGGAAAGGGACAGGGGTTTCACCCCTCCACTTT. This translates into CASRKGTGVSPLHF.